Listed here are 7 T cell receptor beta chains from one sample, sequenced in a study of blood T cell repertoires in COVID-19. Measured with immunoSEQ multiplex PCR; TCRdb has only the in-frame clones, and not every one. The sample holds 200,000 to 250,000 clones; roughly 80% are singletons and the top ten take approximately 3.5%. The sequenced material came from peripheral blood. These receptors were taken from a woman aged 18 to 35 with acute or convalescent COVID-19.

The chain joins TRBV5-1 to TRBJ2-5, with TRBD1 as a possible D gene (6 bases). Germline V CDR1 and CDR2: SGHRS, YFSETQ. The CDR3 consists of 14 residues. V was cut by 3 bases and J by 2 bases, with 11 bases left in between. CDR3: CASSSPGVQETQYF. CDR3 bases: TGCGCCAGCAGCTCTCCAGGGGTACAAGAGACCCAGTACTTC.

The V and J genes are TRBV6-5 and TRBJ2-3; 9 positions agree with TRBD2. In germline, CDR1 is MNHEY, CDR2 SVGAGI. V was clipped by 4 bases and J by 1 base; unmatched bases: 6. The CDR3 sequence is 16 residues long. CDR3 loop: CASSWGGRAGTDTQYF. The CDR3 bases are TGTGCCAGCAGTTGGGGCGGGAGGGCCGGCACAGATACGCAGTATTTT.

The V call is TRBV27, the J call TRBJ2-7, with 10 bases aligning to TRBD2. The germline V gene has CDR1 MNHEY and CDR2 SMNVEV (reference sequence). This CDR3 is 15 amino acids long. V lost 3 bases, J lost 2 bases, and 4 bases stayed unmatched. The CDR3 DNA follows: TGTGCCAGCAGTTTTCTAGCGGGAGTAGCCTACGAGCAGTACTTC. Its protein is CASSFLAGVAYEQYF.

This clone appeared a few times. The chain employs TRBV18 and TRBJ2-7; possible D gene TRBD1, 6 bases. V lost 5 bases and J 3 bases, leaving 11 bases between the germline ends. The CDR3 is 13 amino acids. Germline CDR1 is KGHSH and CDR2 is LQKENI. The CDR3 DNA follows: TGTGCCAGCTCAGGGGGCGACAACTACGAGCAGTACTTC. Its protein product is CASSGGDNYEQYF. Drawing the rest from reference TRBV18 and TRBJ2-7, the complete variable domain is NAGVMQNPRHLVRRRGQEARLRCSPMKGHSHVYWYRQLPEEGLKFMVYLQKENIIDESGMPKERFSAEFPKEGPSILRIQQVVRGDSAAYFCASSGGDNYEQYFGPGTRLTVT.

This clone has a single count. This chain joins TRBV19 and TRBJ1-2, with D possibly being TRBD1 (5 bases). The germline V gene has CDR1 LNHDA and CDR2 SQIVND (reference sequence). This CDR3 spans 15 amino acids. V was pared by 5 bases and J by 0 bases, with 13 bases between. CDR3 sequence reads: CASSLTANANYGYTF. CDR3 bases: TGTGCCAGTAGTTTGACAGCAAACGCTAACTATGGCTACACCTTC.

The rearrangement links TRBV6-2 or TRBV6-3 to TRBJ2-7, with D maybe TRBD1 (7 bases). CDR3 length: 15 amino acids. V was trimmed by 0 bases and J by 2 bases, leaving 11 bases between them. Germline V lookup: CDR1 MNHEY, CDR2 SVGEGT. The CDR3 here is CASSYSQGGAYEQYF. Written as DNA, the CDR3 is TGTGCCAGCAGTTACTCGCAGGGGGGAGCCTACGAGCAGTACTTC.

The CDR3 region has the DNA TGTGCCAGCAGCTTAGGGGTGACGGGACAGCCCCAGCATTTT. This codes for CASSLGVTGQPQHF. This chain connects TRBV7-2 to TRBJ1-5; D call uncertain. Trimming stripped 1 base from V and 7 bases from J, with 11 bases between. CDR1 and CDR2 (germline): SGHTA, FQGNSA. The CDR3 is 14 amino acids. The full variable domain, with the rest looked up from reference TRBV7-2 and TRBJ1-5, is GAGVSQSPSNKVTEKGKDVELRCDPISGHTALYWYRQSLGQGLEFLIYFQGNSAPDKSGLPSDRFSAERTGGSVSTLTIQRTQQEDSAVYLCASSLGVTGQPQHFGDGTRLSIL.